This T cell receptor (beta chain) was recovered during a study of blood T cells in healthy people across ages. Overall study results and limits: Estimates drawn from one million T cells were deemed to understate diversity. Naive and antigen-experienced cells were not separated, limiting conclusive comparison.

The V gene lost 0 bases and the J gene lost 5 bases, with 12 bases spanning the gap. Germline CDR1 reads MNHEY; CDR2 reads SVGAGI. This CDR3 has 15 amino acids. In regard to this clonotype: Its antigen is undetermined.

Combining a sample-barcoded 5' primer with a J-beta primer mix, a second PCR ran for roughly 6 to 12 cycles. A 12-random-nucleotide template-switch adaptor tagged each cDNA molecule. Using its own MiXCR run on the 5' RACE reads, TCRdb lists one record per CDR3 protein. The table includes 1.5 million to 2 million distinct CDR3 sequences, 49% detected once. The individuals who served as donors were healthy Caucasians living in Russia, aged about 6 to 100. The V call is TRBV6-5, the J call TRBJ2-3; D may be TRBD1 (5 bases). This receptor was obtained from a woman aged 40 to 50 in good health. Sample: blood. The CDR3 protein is CASSYSTRARDTQYF. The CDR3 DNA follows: TGTGCCAGCAGTTACTCGACCAGGGCACGAGATACGCAGTATTTT.